Below, 30 T cell receptor beta chains from the same sample are listed, as sequenced in a study of T cells after yellow fever vaccination. In TCRdb, the 5' RACE reads were re-called with MiXCR into one record per CDR3 protein. Of around 610,000 distinct CDR3 sequences in the sample, 13% were seen once. This sample comprised PBMCs, obtained on the day of the yellow fever booster vaccination. The receptor source for this set is a man aged 25 to 45 who received the YFV17D yellow fever vaccine.

This clonotype turned up a few times. This chain links TRBV14 with TRBJ1-2; no clear D. Deletions cut 5 bases from V and 7 bases from J, with 8 bases between. Germline loops: CDR1 SGHDN, CDR2 FVKESK. The CDR3 sequence is 11 residues long. CDR3 amino acids: CASSKGAGYTF. The DNA of the CDR3 is TGTGCCAGCAGCAAAGGAGCTGGCTACACCTTC.

The chain is built from TRBV29-1 and TRBJ2-5, with D unresolved. Germline lookup yields CDR1 SQVTM and CDR2 ANQGSEA. The ends were cut back, 2 bases at V and 2 bases at J, with 6 bases in the middle. This CDR3 spans 12 amino acids. CDR3: CSVEMGQETQYF. DNA for the CDR3: TGCAGCGTTGAAATGGGGCAAGAGACCCAGTACTTC. Full variable domain (missing parts from reference TRBV29-1 and TRBJ2-5): SAVISQKPSRDICQRGTSLTIQCQVDSQVTMMFWYRQQPGQSLTLIATANQGSEATYESGFVIDKFPISRPNLTFSTLTVSNMSPEDSSIYLCSVEMGQETQYFGPGTRLLVL.

The V gene is TRBV29-1, the J gene TRBJ2-7; D ambiguous. The CDR3 extends over 10 amino acids. Germline lookup yields CDR1 SQVTM and CDR2 ANQGSEA. V was pared by 4 bases and J by 5 bases, with 6 bases between. The DNA for the CDR3 is TGCAGCGTTGTGATCCACGAGCAGTACTTC. Encoded protein: CSVVIHEQYF.

This chain uses TRBV11-2 with TRBJ2-1; the match to TRBD2 covers 7 bases. J lost 2 bases, V lost 4 bases, and 8 bases had no gene match. This CDR3 has 16 residues. From germline, CDR1 is SGHAT and CDR2 FQNNGV. The CDR3 DNA sequence: TGTGCCAGCAGCTCAAGGGGCGGGAGACCCTACAATGAGCAGTTCTTC. Residues: CASSSRGGRPYNEQFF.

The V gene is TRBV24-1, the J gene TRBJ2-5; either TRBD1 or TRBD2 may supply D (5 bases each). V lost 3 bases and J lost 0, with 13 bases in between. The length of the CDR3 is 16 residues. Germline-derived CDR1 and CDR2 are KGHDR and SFDVKD. The chain's CDR3 is CATSDHTQGHQETQYF. DNA of the CDR3: TGTGCCACCAGTGATCATACTCAGGGACACCAAGAGACCCAGTACTTC.

The chain links TRBV5-1 to TRBJ2-3; D gene unclear. Germline CDR1 is SGHRS and CDR2 is YFSETQ. The CDR3 has 14 residues. The V end was cut by 1 base, the J end by 2 bases, with 8 bases between. The CDR3 sequence is CASSLLSDTDTQYF. CDR3 bases: TGCGCCAGCAGCTTGTTGAGCGACACAGATACGCAGTATTTT.

The CDR3 bases are TGTGCCAGCAGCTTAGTAGGCAGACCGAACACCGGGGAGCTGTTTTTT. This codes for CASSLVGRPNTGELFF. The V and J genes are TRBV7-2 and TRBJ2-2; no definite D call. The germline V gene has CDR1 SGHTA and CDR2 FQGNSA. V was clipped by 1 base and J by 0 bases, with 9 bases between them. The CDR3 runs to 16 residues.

This clonotype was seen a handful of times. The chain couples TRBV3-1 to TRBJ2-3; D is ambiguous. V gave up 5 bases and J gave up 5 bases, with 23 bases separating them. Germline V lookup: CDR1 LGHDT, CDR2 YNNKEL (reference sequence). The CDR3 covers 17 residues. The CDR3: CASSLSSLLPPGDTQYF. DNA for the CDR3: TGTGCCAGCAGCTTATCAAGCCTACTTCCACCAGGAGATACGCAGTATTTT.

A word on this clonotype: Its ends do not fully match the called genes, so a read error is possible. V is TRBV5-1 and J is TRBJ2-2, with D unresolved. Germline loops: CDR1 SGHRS, CDR2 YFSETQ. CDR3 length: 11 amino acids. The CDR3 DNA is TGCGCCAGCAAAGACACCAGGGAGCTGTTTTTT. It codes for CASKDTRELFF.

This clonotype showed up just a few times. This chain uses TRBV9 with TRBJ1-4, with TRBD1 as a possible D gene (6 bases). Trimming cost V 0 bases and J 3 bases, with 6 bases left between them. The CDR3 has 14 amino acids. Germline V lookup: CDR1 SGDLS, CDR2 YYNGEE. The CDR3 protein is CASSVGGPNEKLFF. CDR3 sequence (DNA): TGTGCCAGCAGCGTAGGGGGGCCTAATGAAAAACTGTTTTTT.

A remark on this clonotype: One end of the junction fails to match germline, which may point to a read error. This chain uses TRBV20-1 with TRBJ2-5; 10 nucleotides align to TRBD2. The germline CDR1 and CDR2 sequences are DFQATT and SNEGSKA (reference sequence). CDR3 length equals 17 residues. In DNA, the CDR3 is TGCTGTGCTAGAGCCGGGACTAGCGATTTCTGGGGGGGGACCCAGTACTTC. Its protein is CCARAGTSDFWGGTQYF.

This clonotype turned up a few times. The CDR3 protein is CSARGSGGVDTQYF. The CDR3 DNA sequence: TGCAGTGCTAGAGGATCGGGGGGCGTTGATACGCAGTATTTT. This rearrangement joins TRBV20-1 to TRBJ2-3, with D maybe TRBD2 (7 bases). Trimming shortened V by 1 base and J by 6 bases, and 14 bases separated the two germline ends. Germline loops: CDR1 DFQATT, CDR2 SNEGSKA (reference sequence). The CDR3 is 14 amino acids.

This clonotype has a handful of counts. The rearrangement uses TRBV29-1 and TRBJ2-3; possible D gene TRBD1, 6 bases. Germline CDR1 reads SQVTM; CDR2 reads ANQGSEA. Trimming took 7 bases from V and 5 from J, leaving 13 bases between them. The CDR3 is 12 residues long. Here the CDR3 DNA reads TGCAGCGCACAGGGAACCCGAGATACGCAGTATTTT. Translating gives CSAQGTRDTQYF.

This clonotype was recorded a few times. The chain carries TRBV10-3 and TRBJ2-1; a possible D gene is TRBD1 (5 bases). Trimming stripped 6 bases from V and 6 bases from J, with 18 bases between. This CDR3 region has 15 residues. Germline CDR1 reads ENHRY; CDR2 reads SYGVKD. CDR3 sequence: CAISDKKQAFNEQFF. CDR3 DNA sequence: TGTGCCATCAGCGACAAAAAACAGGCGTTCAATGAGCAGTTCTTC.

The genes are TRBV18 and TRBJ2-5; TRBD2 is a possible D gene (5 bases). V gave up 3 bases and J gave up 6 bases, with 11 bases separating them. The CDR3 runs to 13 residues. The germline V gene encodes CDR1 KGHSH and CDR2 LQKENI. Written as DNA, the CDR3 is TGTGCCAGCTCACCGGACTTGGCTAAGACCCAGTACTTC. Amino acid sequence: CASSPDLAKTQYF.

This clonotype occurred many times. The chain carries TRBV3-1 and TRBJ1-2; 10 nucleotides match TRBD1. The germline gives CDR1 LGHDT, CDR2 YNNKEL (reference sequence). V was pared by 4 bases and J by 7 bases, with 3 bases of the junction left unmatched. CDR3 length: 13 residues. CDR3 DNA: TGTGCCAGCAGCCCCGGGACAGGGGTTGGCTACACCTTC. It specifies CASSPGTGVGYTF.

This chain uses TRBV5-5 with TRBJ1-5, with D possibly being TRBD1 (6 bases). V dropped 1 base and J dropped 6 bases, with 17 bases sitting between them. The CDR3 is 16 residues long. Germline V gene data show CDR1 as SGHKS and CDR2 as YYEKEE (reference sequence). The CDR3 here is CASSLNPGGASQPQHF. DNA of the CDR3: TGTGCCAGCAGCTTGAATCCGGGGGGGGCTAGTCAGCCCCAGCATTTT. The full variable domain, rest sourced from reference TRBV5-5 and TRBJ1-5, is DAGVTQSPTHLIKTRGQQVTLRCSPISGHKSVSWYQQVLGQGPQFIFQYYEKEERGRGNFPDRFSARQFPNYSSELNVNALLLGDSALYLCASSLNPGGASQPQHFGDGTRLSIL.

The V and J genes are TRBV10-3 and TRBJ2-1; D unresolved. Germline V CDR1 and CDR2: ENHRY, SYGVKD. The germline V and J ends were trimmed by 0 bases and 4 bases, with 7 bases remaining between them. The CDR3 is made up of 14 amino acids. The CDR3 sequence: CAISESGGYNEQFF. The CDR3 bases are TGTGCCATCAGTGAGTCTGGTGGATACAATGAGCAGTTCTTC.

This chain links TRBV6-1 with TRBJ2-2; D call uncertain. The CDR3 is 13 amino acids. Germline V lookup: CDR1 MNHNS, CDR2 SASEGT. Trimming left V 4 bases short and J 2 bases short, with 5 bases between. For the CDR3, the DNA is TGTGCCAGCAGTGGCAGAAACACCGGGGAGCTGTTTTTT. Its translation: CASSGRNTGELFF.

The gene calls are TRBV20-1 and TRBJ1-1; D gene ambiguous. This CDR3 contains 14 residues. The germline gives CDR1 DFQATT, CDR2 SNEGSKA (reference sequence). Trimming pared 2 bases from V and 1 base from J, leaving 11 bases between. The CDR3 sequence is CSARTRVGNTEAFF. The CDR3 DNA reads as TGCAGTGCTAGAACGAGGGTTGGGAACACTGAAGCTTTCTTT.

The chain has TRBV25-1 and TRBJ1-1, with 8 bases lining up with TRBD1. Germline trimming cut 7 bases from V and 5 bases from J; bases unmatched to any gene: 6. Germline V CDR1 and CDR2: MGHDK, SYGVNS. The CDR3 covers 13 residues. This CDR3 is CASIGQGGTEAFF. CDR3 bases: TGTGCCAGCATAGGACAGGGTGGGACTGAAGCTTTCTTT.

The chain joins TRBV7-9 to TRBJ2-1, with 8 bases that match TRBD2. This CDR3 is 16 amino acids long. Germline CDR1 is SEHNR and CDR2 is FQNEAQ (reference sequence). J lost 6 bases, V lost 5 bases, and 12 bases had no gene match. CDR3 loop: CASSPIAGGTSNEQFF. In DNA form, the CDR3 reads TGTGCCAGCAGCCCTATTGCGGGGGGCACCTCCAATGAGCAGTTCTTC.

This clonotype has only a few counts. The genes are TRBV7-9 and TRBJ2-2, with D unresolved. The CDR3 length is 14 residues. V was cut by 10 bases and J by 1 base, with 13 bases left in between. CDR1 and CDR2 from the germline V gene are SEHNR and FQNEAQ (reference sequence). CDR3 sequence reads: CATPPVLNTGELFF. In nucleotides, the CDR3 is TGTGCCACACCTCCGGTACTGAACACCGGGGAGCTGTTTTTT. Full variable domain (outside the CDR3, taken from reference TRBV7-9 and TRBJ2-2): DTGVSQNPRHKITKRGQNVTFRCDPISEHNRLYWYRQTLGQGPEFLTYFQNEAQLEKSRLLSDRFSAERPKGSFSTLEIQRTEQGDSAMYLCATPPVLNTGELFFGEGSRLTVL.

There are a few counts of this clonotype. The chain joins TRBV7-2 to TRBJ1-6; D unclear. Between the trimmed V and J ends, which lost 1 base and 13 bases, there was a span of 5 bases. There are 11 residues in the CDR3. Germline-derived CDR1 and CDR2 are SGHTA and FQGNSA. The CDR3 nucleotides are TGTGCCAGCAGCTTAGTTGAGCCCCTCCACTTT. This gives the protein CASSLVEPLHF. Variable domain in full (rest from reference TRBV7-2 and TRBJ1-6): GAGVSQSPSNKVTEKGKDVELRCDPISGHTALYWYRQSLGQGLEFLIYFQGNSAPDKSGLPSDRFSAERTGGSVSTLTIQRTQQEDSAVYLCASSLVEPLHFGNGTRLTVT.

This clonotype was recorded at least ten times. This chain uses TRBV18 with TRBJ1-1, with no clear D. The CDR3 has 13 amino acids. Trimming took 3 bases from V and 8 from J, leaving 13 bases between them. Germline V gene lookup returns CDR1 KGHSH and CDR2 LQKENI. The CDR3 DNA follows: TGTGCCAGCTCACCTCCCCCGGGCTCCGAAGCTTTCTTT. Its protein product is CASSPPPGSEAFF.

This clonotype was seen a few times. The chain employs TRBV19 and TRBJ2-7, with D maybe TRBD2 (6 bases). Germline V gene lookup returns CDR1 LNHDA and CDR2 SQIVND (reference sequence). V lost 6 bases and J 4 bases, leaving 19 bases between the germline ends. This CDR3 is built from 15 residues. CDR3 in amino acids: CASRDPSVGDYEQYF. DNA for the CDR3: TGTGCCAGTAGGGATCCTAGCGTCGGGGATTACGAGCAGTACTTC.

This clonotype was seen more than once but under ten times. The chain joins TRBV29-1 to TRBJ1-1; TRBD1 is a possible D gene (5 bases). This CDR3 is built from 10 residues. Germline V CDR1 and CDR2: SQVTM, ANQGSEA. V lost 7 bases and J lost 7, with 10 bases in between. DNA of the CDR3: TGCAGCGGCACGCAGGGTGAAGCTTTCTTT. The encoded protein is CSGTQGEAFF.

This clonotype was seen only a few times. The chain links TRBV4-1 to TRBJ2-7; D may be TRBD1 (6 bases). Germline V gene sequence: CDR1 MGHRA, CDR2 YSYEKL. The CDR3 has 16 residues. Between the trimmed V and J ends, which lost 2 bases and 6 bases, there was a span of 20 bases. The CDR3 nucleotides read TGCGCCAGCAGCCAATACCCGGTACCGGGGACAAGCGAGCAGTACTTC. Its translation: CASSQYPVPGTSEQYF.

This clonotype occurred a few times. CDR3 nucleotides: TGTGCCATCAAGGCTAGCGTAGAAGATGAGCAGTTCTTC. Residues: CAIKASVEDEQFF. The gene calls are TRBV10-3 and TRBJ2-1, with a weak D call TRBD2 (6 bases). The CDR3 covers 13 residues. Trimming left V 7 bases short and J 8 bases short, with 15 bases between. Germline CDR1 is ENHRY and CDR2 is SYGVKD.

This clonotype was observed a handful of times. The rearrangement uses TRBV6-6 and TRBJ2-3; D not resolved. V shed 6 bases and J shed 6 bases, with 10 bases lying between them. CDR1 and CDR2 from the germline V gene are MNHNY and SVGAGI (reference sequence). The CDR3 contains 12 residues. The CDR3 is CASRPVSDTQYF. The CDR3 DNA follows: TGTGCCAGCAGACCAGTATCGGATACGCAGTATTTT.